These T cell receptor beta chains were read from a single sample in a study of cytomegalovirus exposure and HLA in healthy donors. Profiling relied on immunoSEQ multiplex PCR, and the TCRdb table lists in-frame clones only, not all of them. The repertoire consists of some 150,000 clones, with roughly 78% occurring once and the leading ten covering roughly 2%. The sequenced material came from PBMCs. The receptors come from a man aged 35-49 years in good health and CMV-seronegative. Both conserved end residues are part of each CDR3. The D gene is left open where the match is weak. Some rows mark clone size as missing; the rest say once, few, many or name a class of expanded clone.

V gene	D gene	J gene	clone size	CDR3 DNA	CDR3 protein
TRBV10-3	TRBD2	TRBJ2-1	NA	TGTGCCATCAGTGACCCCGTAGAGCGGGAGGGAAGGAACAATGAGCAGTTCTTC	CAISDPVEREGRNNEQFF
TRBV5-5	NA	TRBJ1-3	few	TGTGCCAGCAGCTTGGCGGCCCCCAGGAACACCATATATTTT	CASSLAAPRNTIYF
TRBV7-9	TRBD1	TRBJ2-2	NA	TGTGCCAGCAGCTTAGGGACAGGGGTCACCGGGGAGCTGTTTTTT	CASSLGTGVTGELFF
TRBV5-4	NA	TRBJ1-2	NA	TGTGCCTGCTTTCCAGGGGTCTATGGCTACACCTTC	CACFPGVYGYTF
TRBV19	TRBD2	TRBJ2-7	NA	TGTGCCAGTAGGAGGACTAGCGGGAGCCCCTACGAGCAGTACTTC	CASRRTSGSPYEQYF
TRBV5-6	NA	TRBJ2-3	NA	TGTGCCAGCAGCCCCCAGGGTTTTAGGGATACGCAGTATTTT	CASSPQGFRDTQYF
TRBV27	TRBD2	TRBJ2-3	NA	TGTGCCAGCAATCTAATGGGATCGGGGGAGGGTAACGCAGATACGCAGTATTTT	CASNLMGSGEGNADTQYF
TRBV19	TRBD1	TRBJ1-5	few	TGTGCCAGTAGTGCGGGGGACAGGGATTTCAATCAGCCCCAGCATTTT	CASSAGDRDFNQPQHF
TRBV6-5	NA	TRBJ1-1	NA	TGTGCCAGCAGTTACGGGGGGGCCGGGCCGAACACTGAAGCTTTCTTT	CASSYGGAGPNTEAFF
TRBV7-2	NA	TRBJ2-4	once	TGTGCCAGCAGCTTAGAGCCTAGCTTCCAAAACATTCAGTACTTC	CASSLEPSFQNIQYF
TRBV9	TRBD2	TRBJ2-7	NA	TGTGCCAGCAGCGGGGGGGCGGGAGGGACCGTCGTCGAGCAGTACTTC	CASSGGAGGTVVEQYF
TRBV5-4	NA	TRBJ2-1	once	TGTGCCAGCAGCTTGGTAATCGCTTTGCGTAATGAGCAGTTCTTC	CASSLVIALRNEQFF
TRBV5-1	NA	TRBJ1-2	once	TGCGCCAGCAGCGGCGACTCTAGATCCTATGGCTACACCTTC	CASSGDSRSYGYTF
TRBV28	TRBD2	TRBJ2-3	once	TGTGCCAGCAGTCCCACCGGGGGGACCAGTGGCACAGATACGCAGTATTTT	CASSPTGGTSGTDTQYF
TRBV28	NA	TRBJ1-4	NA	TGTGCCAGCAGTTTTCTTAATGAAAAACTGTTTTTT	CASSFLNEKLFF
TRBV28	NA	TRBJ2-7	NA	TGTGCCAGCAGCCCCGTTATGCTATACGAGCAGTACTTC	CASSPVMLYEQYF
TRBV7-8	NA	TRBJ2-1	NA	TGTGCCAGCAGCTTATTTTCCCTGGCAGGGTGGGCGTACAATGAGCAGTTCTTC	CASSLFSLAGWAYNEQFF
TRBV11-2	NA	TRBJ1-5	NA	TGTGCCAGCAGCTGGGACTTCAATCAGCCCCAGCATTTT	CASSWDFNQPQHF
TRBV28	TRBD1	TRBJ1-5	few	TGTGCCAGCAGTCTCGAGACAGGGGGTCAGCCCCAGCATTTT	CASSLETGGQPQHF
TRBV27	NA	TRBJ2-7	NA	TGTGCCAGCAGTTTGGTCGCCTACTCCTACGAGCAGTACTTC	CASSLVAYSYEQYF